The next 25 T cell receptor beta chains were all read from a single sample in a study of T cells in pancreatic ductal adenocarcinoma. Generated by immunoSEQ multiplex PCR, the TCRdb table keeps only in-frame clones and is missing some. The top ten hold around 3.3% of the sample, which has some 10,000 clones, roughly 86% seen once. Selected pancreatic ductal adenocarcinoma patients had undergone surgery without neoadjuvant therapy. Sequenced material: PBMCs. The receptor source for this set is a human donor with pancreatic ductal adenocarcinoma.

The chain uses TRBV30 and TRBJ1-1, with D perhaps TRBD1 (6 bases). Trimming took off 1 base at V and 11 bases at J, with 14 bases between the two ends. The germline V gene has CDR1 GTSNPN and CDR2 SVGIG (reference sequence). This CDR3 contains 12 residues. CDR3 coding DNA: TGTGCCTGGAGTGAATCCGGGACAAAGGCTTTCTTT. Protein product: CAWSESGTKAFF.

V and J are TRBV2 and TRBJ2-1; 7 nucleotides match TRBD1. The CDR3 has 16 amino acids. Germline CDR1 SNHLY, CDR2 FYNNEI. The V segment lost 4 bases and the J segment 2 bases; nucleotides outside the gene matches: 8. CDR3 protein: CASSGGTASAYNEQFF. CDR3 in DNA: TGTGCCAGCAGTGGAGGGACAGCCTCCGCCTACAATGAGCAGTTCTTC.

The chain employs TRBV11-3 and TRBJ2-1; tentative D call: TRBD1 (6 bases). CDR1 is SGHNT and CDR2 is YENEEA in the germline V gene. The V end lost 0 bases, the J end lost 0 bases, and 9 bases lay between the germline ends. The CDR3 sequence is 16 residues long. Here the CDR3 reads CASSLDRGSSYNEQFF. The DNA of the CDR3 is TGTGCCAGCAGCTTAGATAGGGGGAGCTCCTACAATGAGCAGTTCTTC.

The chain couples TRBV5-4 to TRBJ2-1, with 7 positions matching TRBD2. Germline CDR1 reads SGHNT; CDR2 reads YYREEE (reference sequence). The V segment lost 0 bases and the J segment 2 bases; nucleotides outside the gene matches: 5. The CDR3 length is 16 residues. The chain's CDR3 is CASSLGGRGAYNEQFF. In DNA form, the CDR3 reads TGTGCCAGCAGCTTGGGGGGCCGGGGGGCCTACAATGAGCAGTTCTTC.

V and J are TRBV28 and TRBJ2-4, with D tentatively TRBD2 (6 bases). Germline loops: CDR1 MDHEN, CDR2 SYDVKM. The CDR3 has 13 amino acids. V was trimmed by 7 bases and J by 3 bases, leaving 10 bases between them. CDR3 sequence: CASMGTDKNIQYF. DNA for the CDR3: TGTGCCAGCATGGGGACTGACAAAAACATTCAGTACTTC. The full variable domain, rest sourced from reference TRBV28 and TRBJ2-4, is DVKVTQSSRYLVKRTGEKVFLECVQDMDHENMFWYRQDPGLGLRLIYFSYDVKMKEKGDIPEGYSVSREKKERFSLILESASTNQTSMYLCASMGTDKNIQYFGAGTRLSVL.

The chain employs TRBV14 and TRBJ2-2; perhaps TRBD1 as D (6 bases). Germline V gene lookup returns CDR1 SGHDN and CDR2 FVKESK. The CDR3 is made up of 16 amino acids. Trimming left V 4 bases short and J 3 bases short, with 15 bases between. The CDR3 DNA sequence: TGTGCCAGCAGCCTGATGGGGGCTTGGGACACCGGGGAGCTGTTTTTT. Its translation is CASSLMGAWDTGELFF. The variable domain in full, with the rest retrieved from reference TRBV14 and TRBJ2-2, is EAGVTQFPSHSVIEKGQTVTLRCDPISGHDNLYWYRRVMGKEIKFLLHFVKESKQDESGMPNNRFLAERTGGTYSTLKVQPAELEDSGVYFCASSLMGAWDTGELFFGEGSRLTVL.

The CDR3 reads CASSHTGGGHGELFF. CDR3 bases: TGTGCCAGCAGCCATACCGGGGGGGGCCACGGGGAGCTGTTTTTT. The chain combines TRBV25-1 with TRBJ2-2; 8 bases align to TRBD2. This CDR3 has 15 amino acids. Germline V gene data show CDR1 as MGHDK and CDR2 as SYGVNS. V shed 6 bases, J shed 7 bases, and the junction held 10 bases outside the gene matches.

CDR3 sequence (DNA): TGTGCCAGTAGTCCCAACCCAAGACAGCGCTCTAACTATGGCTACACCTTC. This encodes CASSPNPRQRSNYGYTF. V gene TRBV19 combines with J gene TRBJ1-2, with a tentative D call TRBD1 (5 bases). There are 17 residues in the CDR3. V was shortened by 5 bases and J by 0 bases, with 19 bases between the two germline ends. Germline lookup yields CDR1 LNHDA and CDR2 SQIVND (reference sequence).

V and J are TRBV19 and TRBJ1-5; D remains ambiguous. The V gene lost 4 bases and the J gene lost 2 bases, with 18 bases spanning the gap. The CDR3 sequence is 17 residues long. Germline CDR1 reads LNHDA; CDR2 reads SQIVND (reference sequence). The CDR3 DNA sequence: TGTGCCAGTAGTACCGACGGTTTGTGGCGGGGCAATCAGCCCCAGCATTTT. The encoded protein is CASSTDGLWRGNQPQHF.

This CDR3 reads CASSPRGAGGANVLTF. The DNA of the CDR3 is TGTGCCAGCAGTCCGCGGGGGGCCGGTGGGGCCAACGTCCTGACTTTC. This chain connects TRBV6-6 to TRBJ2-6; TRBD2 agrees at 8 bases. The CDR3 totals 16 residues. Germline V gene sequence: CDR1 MNHNY, CDR2 SVGAGI (reference sequence). V dropped 5 bases and J dropped 3; count of bases not matched to a gene: 6.

The CDR3 reads CASSRAGARNTEAFF. Here the CDR3 DNA reads TGTGCCAGCTCACGGGCAGGGGCCCGGAACACTGAAGCTTTCTTT. This chain links TRBV18 with TRBJ1-1; possible D gene TRBD1, 6 bases. Deletions cut 4 bases from V and 1 base from J, with 13 bases between. The CDR3 is made up of 15 amino acids. CDR1 KGHSH and CDR2 LQKENI come from the germline V gene.

V usage is TRBV29-1 and J usage is TRBJ2-1; 13 nucleotides agree with TRBD2. The V gene end was trimmed by 1 base and the J gene end by 8 bases; junction bases not matched to a gene: 8. The CDR3 loop spans 16 amino acids. The germline gives CDR1 SQVTM, CDR2 ANQGSEA. The CDR3 sequence: CSVEGTSGRASYEQFF. In DNA form, the CDR3 reads TGCAGCGTTGAAGGAACTAGCGGGAGGGCCTCTTATGAGCAGTTCTTC.

V is TRBV6-4 and J is TRBJ2-1; 13 bases are a match to TRBD2. The CDR3 length is 16 residues. CDR1 and CDR2 (germline): MRHNA, SNTAGT. Unmatched junction bases numbered 3, after V lost 0 bases and J lost 7 bases. The CDR3 DNA is TGTGCCAGCAGTGACTCCGGGACTAGCGGGGTAAATGAGCAGTTCTTC. Amino acids: CASSDSGTSGVNEQFF.

The rearrangement joins TRBV7-2 to TRBJ1-1; D perhaps matches TRBD1 (5 bases). The CDR3 spans 13 residues. Germline-derived CDR1 and CDR2 are SGHTA and FQGNSA. V dropped 1 base and J dropped 4 bases, with 7 bases sitting between them. CDR3 protein: CASSLEGSTEAFF. The DNA for the CDR3 is TGTGCCAGCAGCTTAGAGGGGTCCACTGAAGCTTTCTTT.

The genes are TRBV7-3 and TRBJ1-6; 7 bases align to TRBD1. The CDR3 is made up of 15 amino acids. CDR1 and CDR2 from the germline V gene are SGHTA and FQGTGA. Trimming took 3 bases from V and 7 from J; bases not matched to a gene: 6. CDR3: CASSLGGRGNSPLHF. Here the CDR3 DNA reads TGTGCCAGCAGCTTGGGGGGCAGGGGGAATTCACCCCTCCACTTT.

This sequence joins TRBV29-1 and TRBJ1-4, with 9 bases matching TRBD1. V gave up 7 bases and J gave up 7 bases; unmatched junction bases: 13. The CDR3 consists of 15 residues. In germline, CDR1 is SQVTM, CDR2 ANQGSEA. The CDR3 loop is CSAKTTGTGPEKLFF. The CDR3 region has the DNA TGCAGCGCTAAAACCACCGGGACAGGGCCTGAAAAACTGTTTTTT.

This chain connects TRBV19 to TRBJ2-4; 8 positions match TRBD1. J gave up 0 bases and V 7 bases, and 14 bases lay outside the gene matches. CDR1 and CDR2 from the germline V gene are LNHDA and SQIVND (reference sequence). The CDR3 runs to 18 residues. The CDR3 reads CASNSGTGALLAKNIQYF. DNA of the CDR3: TGTGCCAGTAACTCCGGGACAGGAGCTCTACTAGCCAAAAACATTCAGTACTTC.

V usage is TRBV11-2 and J usage is TRBJ1-1, with TRBD1 matching 7 bases. Per germline, CDR1 SGHAT and CDR2 FQNNGV. The V gene end was trimmed by 5 bases and the J gene end by 0 bases; junction bases not matched to a gene: 6. The CDR3 spans 15 residues. The CDR3 bases are TGTGCCAGCAGCCGACAGGGCTTAATGAACACTGAAGCTTTCTTT. This sequence encodes CASSRQGLMNTEAFF.

CDR3 nucleotide sequence: TGTGCCAGCAGTTTACACGGACAGGTGAACACTGAAGCTTTCTTT. Protein sequence: CASSLHGQVNTEAFF. This chain links TRBV27 with TRBJ1-1; 7 positions agree with TRBD1. The CDR3 consists of 15 residues. The V and J ends lost 2 bases and 0 bases, in that order; junction bases with no gene match: 3. Germline V lookup: CDR1 MNHEY, CDR2 SMNVEV (reference sequence).

This sequence joins TRBV18 and TRBJ2-1, with TRBD2 identical over 8 bases. V lost 3 bases, J lost 7 bases, and 2 bases stayed unmatched. The CDR3 consists of 13 residues. The germline CDR1 and CDR2 sequences are KGHSH and LQKENI. CDR3 amino acids: CASSPGLENEQFF. CDR3 DNA sequence: TGTGCCAGCTCACCGGGACTAGAAAATGAGCAGTTCTTC.

The rearrangement links TRBV9 to TRBJ2-2; 12 nucleotides match TRBD2. CDR3 length equals 16 residues. V was clipped by 3 bases and J by 5 bases; unmatched bases: 5. The V gene's germline CDR1 is SGDLS and CDR2 YYNGEE. The CDR3 coding sequence is TGTGCCAGCAGCGGGACTAGCGGGAAATTGACCGGGGAGCTGTTTTTT. Amino acid sequence: CASSGTSGKLTGELFF.

The chain has TRBV9 and TRBJ1-6; TRBD1 aligns across 8 bases. The CDR3 is 13 amino acids. Germline CDR1 is SGDLS and CDR2 is YYNGEE. Trimming removed 7 bases from V and 6 bases from J; junction bases left unmatched: 3. CDR3 amino acids: CASQTGVNSPLHF. As DNA, the CDR3 is TGTGCCAGCCAGACAGGGGTTAATTCACCCCTCCACTTT.

The V call is TRBV4-3, the J call TRBJ2-4; the match to TRBD2 covers 9 bases. From germline, CDR1 is LGHNA and CDR2 YSLEER. Trimming removed 0 bases from V and 8 bases from J; junction bases left unmatched: 14. There are 18 residues in the CDR3. CDR3 in DNA: TGCGCCAGCAGCCAAGATCGGGCGCGGGAGGGCCTTTTTGACATTCAGTACTTC. Protein sequence: CASSQDRAREGLFDIQYF.

The chain combines TRBV4-2 with TRBJ2-1; TRBD2 agrees at 13 bases. J gave up 0 bases and V 4 bases, and 3 bases lay outside the gene matches. The CDR3 runs to 17 residues. Germline CDR1 reads LGHNA; CDR2 reads YNFKEQ. The CDR3 nucleotides read TGTGCCAGCAGCCTCCGGACTAGCGGGAGCTCCTACAATGAGCAGTTCTTC. Protein: CASSLRTSGSSYNEQFF.

The chain has TRBV5-1 and TRBJ1-4; a weak D match, TRBD1 (6 bases). V was clipped by 7 bases and J by 8 bases, with 15 bases between them. CDR1 is SGHRS and CDR2 is YFSETQ in the germline V gene. This CDR3 is 13 amino acids long. The CDR3 loop reads CASSVTGGEKLFF. The CDR3 nucleotides read TGCGCCAGCTCAGTGACAGGAGGCGAAAAACTGTTTTTT.